The source of this T cell receptor (beta chain) is a study of metastatic and nonmetastatic thyroid tumors. As for the study in general: The authors compared repertoires across blood and tumor or nodule tissue from malignant and benign thyroid patients.

All patients reached thyroid surgery having received no treatment beforehand. The study, taken as a whole, reports: Within blood and tumor, benign nodules reportedly had significantly lower TCR beta diversity than malignant thyroid tumors did.

In the study's own analysis: Across clinicopathological groups, CDR3 differences served as the basis for building a distant-metastasis classifier for papillary thyroid cancer. TCRdb reanalyzed the PCR reads via MiXCR. These V and J calls are TCRdb output, not the study's own analysis. The data contain around 40,000 clones, roughly 13% of them singletons. This clone was seen many times. Its antigen is not known. Germline CDR1 is LNHDA and CDR2 is SQIVND (reference sequence). This CDR3 spans 13 amino acids. The germline V and J ends were trimmed by 8 bases and 4 bases, with 14 bases remaining between them.

Sample: blood. This TCR derives from a female donor with papillary thyroid cancer or a benign thyroid nodule (not recorded which). Some clones in this sample may be carry-over from other donors' samples. This sequence joins TRBV19 and TRBJ1-1; D is unresolved. CDR3 DNA sequence: TGTGCCAGTTATTACGGGCGGGGCACTGAAGCTTTCTTT. Amino acids: CASYYGRGTEAFF.